Described below is a single T cell receptor (beta chain) sequence and its context. The antigen remains undetermined. Germline V gene data show CDR1 as SGHAT and CDR2 as FQNNGV. The ends were cut back, 1 base at V and 2 bases at J, with 13 bases in the middle. The CDR3 length is 16 residues. The sample originates from a study of T cell repertoires in cytomegalovirus infection. Overall study: Shared public TCR beta signatures pointed to both CMV infection and a matching HLA type.

Study-wide points: Identification of carriers of CMV plus the relevant HLA was achieved through cumulative public TCR beta family frequency. Within the response measured ex vivo, HLA-C-restricted CMV-specific TCR beta clonotypes were dominant.

TCRdb passed the reads through MiXCR, listing each CDR3 protein once. The data hold about 68,000 distinct CDR3 sequences, with approximately 22% observed a single time. The TCR sequence derives from a human donor in good health (CMV status not recorded). Some clones in this sample may be carry-over from other donors' samples. The source material was PBMCs, sequenced either directly or after in vitro stimulation (not recorded which). The chain links TRBV11-2 to TRBJ2-3; D might be TRBD1 or TRBD2, each matching 5 bases. This CDR3 reads CASSLARGRVTDTQYF. The CDR3 DNA follows: TGTGCCAGCAGCTTAGCGAGGGGCCGGGTCACAGATACGCAGTATTTT.